Reported below is one T cell receptor (beta chain). The data stem from a study of blood T cell repertoires in COVID-19. Background on the study: Some COVID-19 samples were acute and others convalescent; all came from the United States, Italy and Spain. The analysed material was cDNA or gDNA that came from T cells, B-cell-depleted T cells, or PBMCs.

CDR3 length equals 14 residues. Germline V gene sequence: CDR1 MNHEY, CDR2 SVGAGI. V was clipped by 5 bases and J by 3 bases, with 13 bases between them. Authors' analysis steps: The authors estimated nucleated cell counts from reference gene primer amplification. Using immunoSEQ multiplex PCR, the repertoire was profiled, and TCRdb retains in-frame clones only, with some absent. V and J calls and clone size follow that table, whereas D and trimming were derived from the DNA. The data hold over 35,000 clones, with approximately 91% observed a single time. The receptor comes from a woman aged 25 to 45 in a cohort sampled during active COVID-19. Sequences were obtained from peripheral blood. J is TRBJ1-2 and V is TRBV6-5, with a weak D call TRBD1 (6 bases). CDR3 nucleotide sequence: TGTGCCAGCAGTCGCTCTTACAGGGACTATGGCTACACCTTC. This sequence encodes CASSRSYRDYGYTF.